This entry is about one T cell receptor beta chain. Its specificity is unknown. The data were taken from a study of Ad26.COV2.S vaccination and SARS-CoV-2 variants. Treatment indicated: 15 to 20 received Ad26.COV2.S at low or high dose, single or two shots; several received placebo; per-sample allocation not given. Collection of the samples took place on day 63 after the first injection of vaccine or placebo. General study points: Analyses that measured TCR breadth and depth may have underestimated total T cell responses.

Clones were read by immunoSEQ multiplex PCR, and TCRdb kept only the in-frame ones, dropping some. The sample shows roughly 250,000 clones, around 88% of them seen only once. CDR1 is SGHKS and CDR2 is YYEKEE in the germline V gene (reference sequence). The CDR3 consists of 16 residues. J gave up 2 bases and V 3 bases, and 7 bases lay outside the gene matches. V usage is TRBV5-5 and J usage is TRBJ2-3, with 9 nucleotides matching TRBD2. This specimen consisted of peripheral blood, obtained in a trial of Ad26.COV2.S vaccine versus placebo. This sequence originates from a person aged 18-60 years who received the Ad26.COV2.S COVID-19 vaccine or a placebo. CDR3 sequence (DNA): TGTGCCAGCAGCTCTGCGGGAGGGGGACCCACAGATACGCAGTATTTT. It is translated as CASSSAGGGPTDTQYF.